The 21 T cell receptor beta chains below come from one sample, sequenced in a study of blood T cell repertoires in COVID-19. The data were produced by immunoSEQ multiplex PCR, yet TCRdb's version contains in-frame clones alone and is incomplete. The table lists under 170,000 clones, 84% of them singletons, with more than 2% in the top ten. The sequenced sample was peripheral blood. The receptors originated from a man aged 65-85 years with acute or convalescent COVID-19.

The CDR3 is CASSAGQGALLGNQPQHF. The CDR3 region has the DNA TGTGCCAGCAGCGCAGGACAGGGGGCTCTCTTAGGCAATCAGCCCCAGCATTTT. The chain combines TRBV21-1 with TRBJ1-5; whether TRBD1, the table's D call, matches the DNA was not checked. TRBV21-1 is an annotated pseudogene. There are 18 residues in the CDR3.

CDR3 protein: CASHRGSANEKLFF. DNA for the CDR3: TGTGCCAGCCACAGGGGGTCGGCTAATGAAAAACTGTTTTTT. The chain recombines TRBV19 with TRBJ1-4; TRBD1 aligns across 8 bases. The J segment lost 3 bases and the V segment lost 9 bases, leaving 6 bases of the junction unmatched. Germline CDR1 is LNHDA and CDR2 is SQIVND (reference sequence). The CDR3 covers 14 residues.

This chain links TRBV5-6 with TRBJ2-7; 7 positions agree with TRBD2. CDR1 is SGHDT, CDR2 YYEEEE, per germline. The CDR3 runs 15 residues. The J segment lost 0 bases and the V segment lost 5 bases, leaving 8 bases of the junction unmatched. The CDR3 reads CASSGAGRFSYEQYF. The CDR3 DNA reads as TGTGCCAGCAGTGGAGCGGGGCGTTTCTCCTACGAGCAGTACTTC.

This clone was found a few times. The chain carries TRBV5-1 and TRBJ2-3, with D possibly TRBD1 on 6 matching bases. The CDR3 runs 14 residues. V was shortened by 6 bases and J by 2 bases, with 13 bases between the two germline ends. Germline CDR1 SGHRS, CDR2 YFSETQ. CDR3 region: CASTYQGYTDTQYF. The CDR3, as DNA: TGCGCCAGCACCTACCAGGGGTACACAGATACGCAGTATTTT.

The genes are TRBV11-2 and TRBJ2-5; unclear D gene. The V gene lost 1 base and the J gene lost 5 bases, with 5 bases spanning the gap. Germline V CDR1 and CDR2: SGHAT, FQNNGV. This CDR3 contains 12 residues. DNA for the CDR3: TGTGCCAGCAGCTTAGTCTTTGAGACCCAGTACTTC. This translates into CASSLVFETQYF.

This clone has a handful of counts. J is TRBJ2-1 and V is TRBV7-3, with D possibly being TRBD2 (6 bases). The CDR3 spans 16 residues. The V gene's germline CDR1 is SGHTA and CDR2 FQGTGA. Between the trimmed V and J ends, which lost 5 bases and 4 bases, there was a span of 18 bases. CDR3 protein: CASSRNSGVPYNEQFF. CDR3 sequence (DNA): TGTGCCAGCAGCCGCAACTCGGGAGTACCATACAATGAGCAGTTCTTC.

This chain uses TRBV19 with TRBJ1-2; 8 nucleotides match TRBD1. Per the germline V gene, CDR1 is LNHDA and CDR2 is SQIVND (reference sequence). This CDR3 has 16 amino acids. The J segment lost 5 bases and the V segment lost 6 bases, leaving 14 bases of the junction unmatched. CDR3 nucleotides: TGTGCCAGTAGCGGATCCCGGACAGGGAAGATTTATGGCTACACCTTC. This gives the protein CASSGSRTGKIYGYTF.

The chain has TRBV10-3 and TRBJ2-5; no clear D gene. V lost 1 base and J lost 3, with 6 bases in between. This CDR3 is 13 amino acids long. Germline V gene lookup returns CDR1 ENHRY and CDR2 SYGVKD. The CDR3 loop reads CAISEFQKETQYF. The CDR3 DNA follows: TGTGCCATCAGTGAGTTCCAGAAAGAGACCCAGTACTTC.

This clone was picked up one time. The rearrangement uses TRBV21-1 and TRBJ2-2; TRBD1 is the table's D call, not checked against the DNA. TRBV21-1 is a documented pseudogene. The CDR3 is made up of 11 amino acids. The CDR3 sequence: CASSKAGELFF. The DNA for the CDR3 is TGTGCCAGCAGCAAGGCTGGGGAGCTGTTTTTT.

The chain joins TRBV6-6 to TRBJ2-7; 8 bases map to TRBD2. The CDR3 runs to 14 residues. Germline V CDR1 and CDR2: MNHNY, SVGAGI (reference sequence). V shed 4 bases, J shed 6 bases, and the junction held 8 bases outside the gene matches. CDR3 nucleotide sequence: TGTGCCAGCAGTTCCTCGGGAGGGGGGCTCGAGCAGTACTTC. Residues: CASSSSGGGLEQYF.

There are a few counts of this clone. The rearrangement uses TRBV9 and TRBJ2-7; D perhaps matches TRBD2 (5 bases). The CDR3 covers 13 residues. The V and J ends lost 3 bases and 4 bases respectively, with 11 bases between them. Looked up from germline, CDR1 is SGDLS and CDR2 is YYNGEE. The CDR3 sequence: CASSAGTAYEQYF. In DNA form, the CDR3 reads TGTGCCAGCAGCGCGGGAACAGCTTACGAGCAGTACTTC.

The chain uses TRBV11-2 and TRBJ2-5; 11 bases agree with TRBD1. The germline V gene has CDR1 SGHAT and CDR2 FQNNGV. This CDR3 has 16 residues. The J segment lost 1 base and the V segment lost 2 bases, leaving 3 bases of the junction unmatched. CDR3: CASSLIGTGGQETQYF. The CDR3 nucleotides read TGTGCCAGCAGCTTAATTGGGACAGGGGGCCAAGAGACCCAGTACTTC.

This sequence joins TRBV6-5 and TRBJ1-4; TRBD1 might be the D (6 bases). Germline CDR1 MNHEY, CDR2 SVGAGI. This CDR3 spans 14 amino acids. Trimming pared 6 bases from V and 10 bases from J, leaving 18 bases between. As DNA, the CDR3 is TGTGCCAGCAGCTCAGGGGATCGAGTCGGAAAACTGTTTTTT. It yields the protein CASSSGDRVGKLFF.

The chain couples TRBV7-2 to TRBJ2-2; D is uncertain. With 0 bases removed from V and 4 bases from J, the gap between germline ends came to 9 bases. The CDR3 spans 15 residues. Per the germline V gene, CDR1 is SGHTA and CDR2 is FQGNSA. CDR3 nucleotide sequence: TGTGCCAGCAGCTTAGCTGAGAGCCGCACCGGGGAGCTGTTTTTT. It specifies CASSLAESRTGELFF.

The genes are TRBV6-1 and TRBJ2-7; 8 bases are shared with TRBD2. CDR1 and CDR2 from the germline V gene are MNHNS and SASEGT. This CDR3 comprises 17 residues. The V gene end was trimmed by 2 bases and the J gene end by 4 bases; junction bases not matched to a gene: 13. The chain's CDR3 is CASSEKGLAGPLYEQYF. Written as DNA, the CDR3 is TGTGCCAGCAGTGAAAAAGGGCTAGCGGGCCCTTTGTACGAGCAGTACTTC.

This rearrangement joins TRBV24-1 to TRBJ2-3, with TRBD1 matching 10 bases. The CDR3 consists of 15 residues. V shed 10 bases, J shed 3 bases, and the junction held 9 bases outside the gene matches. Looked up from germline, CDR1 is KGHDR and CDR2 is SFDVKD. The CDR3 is CATSTGGAGTDTQYF. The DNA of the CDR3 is TGTGCCACATCGACAGGGGGCGCGGGTACAGATACGCAGTATTTT.

This CDR3 is CASSQREGHSPLHF. The CDR3 DNA follows: TGTGCCAGCAGCCAAAGGGAGGGTCATTCACCCCTCCACTTT. This chain joins TRBV3-1 (or the pseudogene TRBV3-2) and TRBJ1-6; no reliable D call. In germline, CDR1 is LGHDT, CDR2 YNNKEL (reference sequence). Deletions cut 2 bases from V and 8 bases from J, with 10 bases between. There are 14 residues in the CDR3.

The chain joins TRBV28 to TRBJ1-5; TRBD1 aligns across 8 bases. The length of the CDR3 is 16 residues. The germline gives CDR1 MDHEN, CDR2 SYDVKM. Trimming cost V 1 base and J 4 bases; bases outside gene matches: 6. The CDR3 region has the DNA TGTGCCAGCAGTTTATCGGGCAGGGGGCCGAATCAGCCCCAGCATTTT. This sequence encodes CASSLSGRGPNQPQHF.

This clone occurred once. In DNA, the CDR3 is TGCGCCAGCAGCCAAGTAGGCGGGTTCAGGGGCGGCTACACCTTC. Protein: CASSQVGGFRGGYTF. The gene calls are TRBV4-1 and TRBJ1-2, with D perhaps matching TRBD1 (6 bases). The CDR3 covers 15 residues. V lost 1 base and J 8 bases, leaving 17 bases between the germline ends. Germline assignment: CDR1 MGHRA and CDR2 YSYEKL.

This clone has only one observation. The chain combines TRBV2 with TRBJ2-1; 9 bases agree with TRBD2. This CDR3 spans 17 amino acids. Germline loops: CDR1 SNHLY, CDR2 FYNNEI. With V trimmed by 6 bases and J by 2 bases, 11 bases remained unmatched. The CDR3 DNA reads TGTGCCAGCAGCCTCCAGACTAGCGGCAGAACCTACAATGAGCAGTTCTTC. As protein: CASSLQTSGRTYNEQFF.

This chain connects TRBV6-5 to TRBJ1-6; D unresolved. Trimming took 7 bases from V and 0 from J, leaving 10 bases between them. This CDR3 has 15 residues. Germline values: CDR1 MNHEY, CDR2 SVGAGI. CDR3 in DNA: TGTGCCAGCACCGTGTTATACTCCTATAATTCACCCCTCCACTTT. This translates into CASTVLYSYNSPLHF.